These 18 T cell receptor beta chains were all obtained from the same sample, sequenced in a study of read filtering for tumor transcriptome and immune sequencing. This library used roughly 370 ng RNA and molecular barcoded adaptors spanning alpha/delta and beta/gamma chains. MiXCR was run by TCRdb on the reads, yielding one entry per CDR3 protein. Among tens of thousands of distinct CDR3 sequences listed, roughly 18% were seen once. Sequenced: a population of CD138-negative cells sorted from bone marrow. These receptors were obtained from a donor aged 40 or older with multiple myeloma.

By share of the sample, this clonotype is medium-sized. This chain links TRBV19 with TRBJ2-1; 8 bases fit TRBD1. CDR3 size: 14 residues. After removal of 3 bases from V and 6 bases from J, the junction contained 4 bases not matched to a gene. CDR1 is LNHDA, CDR2 SQIVND, per germline (reference sequence). The CDR3 bases are TGTGCCAGTAGTATCCGGCAGGGGGCCAATGAGCAGTTCTTC. This translates into CASSIRQGANEQFF.

This clonotype was detected only a few times. The chain carries TRBV2 and TRBJ2-2; TRBD1 is a possible D gene (5 bases). Trimming stripped 5 bases from V and 2 bases from J, with 15 bases between. Per the germline V gene, CDR1 is SNHLY and CDR2 is FYNNEI. The CDR3 sequence is 16 residues long. In DNA form, the CDR3 reads TGTGCCAGCAGTCTTGACAGCCCCTCTAACACCGGGGAGCTGTTTTTT. It translates to CASSLDSPSNTGELFF.

The table lists this clonotype with many counts. The rearrangement links TRBV6-2 or TRBV6-3 to TRBJ1-5; D not resolved. Germline CDR1 is MNHEY and CDR2 is SVGEGT. Trimming took 6 bases from V and 2 from J, leaving 14 bases between them. There are 15 residues in the CDR3. CDR3 loop: CASSLRVNGNQPQHF. CDR3 DNA sequence: TGTGCCAGCAGCCTCCGGGTTAATGGCAATCAGCCCCAGCATTTT.

In its sample, this clonotype was seen many times. The chain's CDR3 is CSVEDLGRGAFF. CDR3 nucleotide sequence: TGCAGCGTTGAAGATCTGGGGCGCGGGGCTTTCTTT. The J gene is TRBJ1-1, the V gene TRBV29-1; TRBD1 is a possible D gene (5 bases). Germline V gives CDR1 SQVTM, CDR2 ANQGSEA. V gave up 0 bases and J gave up 11 bases, with 13 bases separating them. This CDR3 spans 12 amino acids.

There are many counts of this clonotype. The V call is TRBV20-1, the J call TRBJ1-1; D gene unclear. The V gene lost 6 bases and the J gene lost 4 bases, with 15 bases spanning the gap. The CDR3 has 13 residues. Germline CDR1 reads DFQATT; CDR2 reads SNEGSKA (reference sequence). The CDR3 loop reads CSARRAGLTEAFF. Written as DNA, the CDR3 is TGCAGTGCCAGGAGGGCAGGACTCACTGAAGCTTTCTTT.

V and J are TRBV12-3 or TRBV12-4 and TRBJ2-3; 10 bases agree with TRBD2. CDR3 size: 15 residues. Losses at the gene ends were 5 bases for V and 2 bases for J; bases not matched to a gene: 4. Here the CDR3 DNA reads TGTGCCAGCAGTCGGACTAGCGGAATCACAGATACGCAGTATTTT. Protein: CASSRTSGITDTQYF.

This clonotype was seen many times. This rearrangement joins TRBV12-3 or TRBV12-4 to TRBJ2-1; D is ambiguous. The CDR3 has 15 amino acids. V lost 6 bases to trimming and J lost 7 bases, with 19 bases between them. Here the CDR3 DNA reads TGTGCCAGCAGGACGGCCAGACAAGCCCGGAATGAGCAGTTCTTC. Its translation: CASRTARQARNEQFF.

This clonotype was counted between two and nine times. The rearrangement joins TRBV7-9 to TRBJ2-7; 9 bases are shared with TRBD1. Germline V lookup: CDR1 SEHNR, CDR2 FQNEAQ (reference sequence). V shed 5 bases and J 5 bases; nucleotides not matched to a gene: 10. The CDR3 spans 15 residues. The CDR3 reads CASSPWTGVVHEQYF. The CDR3 coding sequence is TGTGCCAGCAGCCCCTGGACAGGGGTGGTCCACGAGCAGTACTTC.

This clonotype was counted many times. The V gene is TRBV5-1, the J gene TRBJ2-2; D ambiguous. CDR1 and CDR2 from the germline V gene are SGHRS and YFSETQ. CDR3 length: 15 residues. Trimming removed 7 bases from V and 1 base from J, with 14 bases in between. CDR3 in DNA: TGCGCCAGCCGAGAGGTACAGAGGAACACCGGGGAGCTGTTTTTT. It yields the protein CASREVQRNTGELFF.

This clonotype turned up a few times. The V and J genes are TRBV15 and TRBJ2-2; D ambiguous. The CDR3 has 16 residues. CDR1 is LNHNV, CDR2 YYDKDF, per germline (reference sequence). V lost 5 bases to trimming and J lost 0 bases, with 13 bases between them. CDR3 in amino acids: CATSPGERSNTGELFF. DNA of the CDR3: TGTGCCACCAGCCCTGGGGAAAGATCGAACACCGGGGAGCTGTTTTTT. Full variable domain (missing parts from reference TRBV15 and TRBJ2-2): DAMVIQNPRYQVTQFGKPVTLSCSQTLNHNVMYWYQQKSSQAPKLLFHYYDKDFNNEADTPDNFQSRRPNTSFCFLDIRSPGLGDTAMYLCATSPGERSNTGELFFGEGSRLTVL.

Regarding this clonotype: Relative to the germline gene, one junction end is altered; a read error may explain this. The rearrangement links TRBV20-1 to TRBJ2-1; a weak D match, TRBD2 (5 bases). The CDR3 sequence is 13 residues long. The germline V gene encodes CDR1 DFQATT and CDR2 SNEGSKA (reference sequence). The CDR3 DNA sequence: TGCAGTGGAGGGCGGAAGTCCTACAATGAGCCGTTCTTC. Translated, it gives CSGGRKSYNEPFF.

This clonotype was detected only a few times. V usage is TRBV9 and J usage is TRBJ2-5, with 7 bases identical to TRBD2. The germline V gene has CDR1 SGDLS and CDR2 YYNGEE. The CDR3 spans 14 residues. V lost 3 bases to trimming and J lost 5 bases; unmatched junction nucleotides: 7. The CDR3 bases are TGTGCCAGCAGCGCGACTAGCCGAGGGGAGACCCAGTACTTC. It encodes CASSATSRGETQYF.

This clonotype was recorded at least ten times. The chain uses TRBV3-1 and TRBJ2-4; a weak D match, TRBD1 (6 bases). With 5 bases removed from V and 4 bases from J, the gap between germline ends came to 9 bases. The CDR3 runs 13 residues. Germline CDR1 LGHDT, CDR2 YNNKEL (reference sequence). CDR3 bases: TGTGCCAGCAGCGCGGACAGAAAAAACATTCAGTACTTC. The encoded protein is CASSADRKNIQYF.

This clonotype appeared many times. This chain uses TRBV2 with TRBJ2-2; D is unresolved. CDR3 length equals 13 residues. Trimming took off 5 bases at V and 5 bases at J, with 9 bases between the two ends. In germline, CDR1 is SNHLY, CDR2 FYNNEI. The DNA of the CDR3 is TGTGCCAGCAGTTATAAAGGGACCGGGGAGCTGTTTTTT. Its translation is CASSYKGTGELFF. Full variable domain (outside the CDR3, taken from reference TRBV2 and TRBJ2-2): EPEVTQTPSHQVTQMGQEVILRCVPISNHLYFYWYRQILGQKVEFLVSFYNNEISEKSEIFDDQFSVERPDGSNFTLKIRSTKLEDSAMYFCASSYKGTGELFFGEGSRLTVL.

This clonotype came up many times. V gene TRBV5-1 combines with J gene TRBJ1-1, with TRBD1 matching 11 bases. Germline loops: CDR1 SGHRS, CDR2 YFSETQ. The trim removed 4 bases at V and 4 bases at J, leaving 3 bases unmatched. The CDR3 consists of 14 residues. The CDR3 DNA sequence: TGCGCCAGCAGCGTCGGGACAGGGGGCACTGAAGCTTTCTTT. Its translation: CASSVGTGGTEAFF. The full variable domain, in which reference TRBV5-1 and TRBJ1-1 provide the parts outside the CDR3, is KAGVTQTPRYLIKTRGQQVTLSCSPISGHRSVSWYQQTPGQGLQFLFEYFSETQRNKGNFPGRFSGRQFSNSRSEMNVSTLELGDSALYLCASSVGTGGTEAFFGQGTRLTVV.

This clonotype appeared many times. The chain combines TRBV30 with TRBJ1-1; D might be TRBD1 (5 bases). Trimming cost V 4 bases and J 0 bases, with 18 bases left between them. From germline, CDR1 is GTSNPN and CDR2 SVGIG (reference sequence). This CDR3 region has 16 residues. The CDR3 DNA reads as TGTGCCTGGACCCCGCGTGGTCAGGGTCTGAACACTGAAGCTTTCTTT. This encodes CAWTPRGQGLNTEAFF.

This clonotype has ten or more counts. CDR3 nucleotides: TGTGCCACCAGTGAGACGGGAAGTTTTATAAACAATGAGCAGTTCTTC. Amino acid sequence: CATSETGSFINNEQFF. The genes are TRBV24-1 and TRBJ2-1; D might be TRBD2 (5 bases). Trimming removed 4 bases at V and 5 bases at J, with 17 bases between. This CDR3 has 16 residues. Germline CDR1 is KGHDR and CDR2 is SFDVKD.

The J gene is TRBJ2-6, the V gene TRBV10-3; no firm D call. Germline values: CDR1 ENHRY, CDR2 SYGVKD. The CDR3 contains 16 residues. The ends were cut back, 3 bases at V and 2 bases at J, with 11 bases in the middle. CDR3 DNA sequence: TGTGCCATCAGTGATTCCAGCCCGCCTGGGGCCAACGTCCTGACTTTC. This sequence encodes CAISDSSPPGANVLTF.